This TCR beta chain was documented in a study of shared clonotypes between healthy human individuals. Germline-derived CDR1 and CDR2 are LNHDA and SQIVND (reference sequence). The V and J ends lost 1 base and 2 bases respectively, with 12 bases between them. The CDR3 covers 15 residues. Assay: immunoSEQ multiplex PCR; the TCRdb copy retains only in-frame clones and omits some. The top ten hold 0.89% of the sample, which has around 1.1 million clones, approximately 80% seen once. The source material was memory CD4+ T cells from PBMCs. The subset is: CD45RA-negative fraction. The receptor comes from a young man in good health. Some clones in this sample may be carry-over from other donors' samples. The J gene is TRBJ2-7, the V gene TRBV19; maybe TRBD1 (6 bases). The CDR3 loop is CASSIGGTKAYEQYF. CDR3 sequence (DNA): TGTGCCAGTAGTATAGGGGGGACAAAGGCCTACGAGCAGTACTTC.